The next 20 T cell receptor beta chains were all read from a single sample in a study of T cells in Graves' hyperthyroidism and ophthalmopathy. Regions amplified from RNA transcripts were the TCR beta CDR3 regions. TCR CDR3 underwent first-round RT-PCR with the HTBI primer set. One entry per CDR3 protein, called by TCRdb with MiXCR from the multiplex PCR reads. The repertoire holds around 620,000 distinct CDR3 sequences, around 15% seen once, with approximately 3.9% in the top ten. The material sequenced was blood. The receptors were sampled from a woman aged 25-40 years with Graves' hyperthyroidism.

Regarding this clonotype: This could be a read error, since a much larger clone is one nucleotide away. The rearrangement joins TRBV13 to TRBJ2-7; 11 nucleotides match TRBD1. V shed 2 bases, J shed 6 bases, and the junction held 9 bases outside the gene matches. The V gene's germline CDR1 is PRHDT and CDR2 FYEKMQ (reference sequence). This CDR3 region has 16 residues. CDR3 sequence reads: CASSLSQWDRGSEQYF. The CDR3 region has the DNA TGTGCCAGCAGCTTATCCCAGTGGGACAGGGGGTCCGAGCAGTACTTC.

Of note for this clonotype: Germline is not matched at one junction end, which may reflect a read error. The rearrangement joins TRBV20-1 to TRBJ2-1; TRBD1 might be the D (6 bases). The germline V gene encodes CDR1 DFQATT and CDR2 SNEGSKA (reference sequence). The CDR3 consists of 11 residues. CDR3 nucleotides: TGCAGTGCTTCAAACCACAGGGAGCAATTCTTC. It is translated as CSASNHREQFF.

The sample holds a few counts of this clonotype. The rearrangement joins TRBV9 to TRBJ1-1; weak D call: TRBD1 (6 bases). CDR3 length equals 15 residues. Germline V gives CDR1 SGDLS, CDR2 YYNGEE. Trimming took off 0 bases at V and 0 bases at J, with 9 bases between the two ends. As DNA, the CDR3 is TGTGCCAGCAGCGTAGTCCCAGGGGTGAACACTGAAGCTTTCTTT. Amino acids: CASSVVPGVNTEAFF.

This clonotype was seen only a few times. V and J are TRBV5-6 and TRBJ2-1; tentatively, D is TRBD1 (5 bases). The CDR3 contains 15 residues. Trimming took 4 bases from V and 1 from J, leaving 12 bases between them. From germline, CDR1 is SGHDT and CDR2 YYEEEE. CDR3 protein: CASSPVDRSYNEQFF. DNA for the CDR3: TGTGCCAGCAGCCCTGTCGACAGATCCTACAATGAGCAGTTCTTC.

This clonotype showed up many times. V usage is TRBV5-5 and J usage is TRBJ1-1; 8 bases agree with TRBD1. CDR3 length equals 15 residues. Per germline, CDR1 SGHKS and CDR2 YYEKEE (reference sequence). J lost 6 bases, V lost 2 bases, and 9 bases had no gene match. This chain's CDR3 is CASSFVSGQGAEAFF. The DNA of the CDR3 is TGTGCCAGCAGCTTCGTATCTGGACAGGGCGCTGAAGCTTTCTTT.

This clonotype was seen at least ten times. The chain is built from TRBV12-3 or TRBV12-4 and TRBJ2-1, with TRBD2 matching 9 bases. The CDR3 sequence is 16 residues long. J was trimmed by 4 bases and V by 7 bases; bases with no gene match: 11. The CDR3 DNA reads TGTGCCAGCACCCCCTTTCTAGCGGGGTCATACAATGAGCAGTTCTTC. It codes for CASTPFLAGSYNEQFF.

This clonotype occurred once. In nucleotides, the CDR3 is TGTGCCAGCAGCTTGGGCTCCGGGGCATACACCTTC. Encoded protein: CASSLGSGAYTF. The chain recombines TRBV5-4 with TRBJ1-2; tentative D call: TRBD1 (5 bases). The CDR3 totals 12 residues. The germline V gene encodes CDR1 SGHNT and CDR2 YYREEE (reference sequence). Between the trimmed V and J ends, which lost 0 bases and 11 bases, there was a span of 11 bases.

This clonotype was observed at least ten times. The J gene is TRBJ1-1, the V gene TRBV7-8; 8 positions agree with TRBD1. Looked up from germline, CDR1 is SGHVS and CDR2 is FQNEAQ. The CDR3 has 14 amino acids. V lost 0 bases and J lost 8; bases outside the gene matches: 5. CDR3 residues: CASSLARQGPEAFF. CDR3 in DNA: TGTGCCAGCAGCTTAGCCCGACAGGGGCCCGAAGCTTTCTTT.

The chain employs TRBV28 and TRBJ2-1, with 11 bases matching TRBD2. Unmatched junction bases numbered 11, after V lost 6 bases and J lost 7 bases. The length of the CDR3 is 16 residues. Germline assignment: CDR1 MDHEN and CDR2 SYDVKM. The CDR3 DNA sequence: TGTGCCAGCAGATCCGGGACTAGCGGTTTGGGGAATGAGCAGTTCTTC. Residues: CASRSGTSGLGNEQFF.

At least ten counts were recorded for this clonotype. This chain uses TRBV10-3 with TRBJ1-1, with TRBD1 as a possible D gene (5 bases). The CDR3 is made up of 14 amino acids. Germline values: CDR1 ENHRY, CDR2 SYGVKD. The ends were cut back, 0 bases at V and 11 bases at J, with 16 bases in the middle. As DNA, the CDR3 is TGTGCCATCAGTGAGTCTAAGGGGCGCGGCCATGCTTTCTTT. Amino acids: CAISESKGRGHAFF.

The J gene is TRBJ2-7, the V gene TRBV20-1; D is unclear. Between the trimmed V and J ends, which lost 3 bases and 0 bases, there was a span of 15 bases. This CDR3 region has 15 residues. In germline, CDR1 is DFQATT, CDR2 SNEGSKA (reference sequence). The CDR3 DNA follows: TGCAGTGCTAGTCGATTGGGCTTTAGCTCCTACGAGCAGTACTTC. This gives the protein CSASRLGFSSYEQYF.

This clonotype was seen only a few times. The chain employs TRBV5-1 and TRBJ2-1, with D perhaps TRBD1 (6 bases). The CDR3 runs 14 residues. Looked up from germline, CDR1 is SGHRS and CDR2 is YFSETQ. V lost 4 bases and J 6 bases, leaving 14 bases between the germline ends. The chain's CDR3 is CASSRVSGVNEQFF. Here the CDR3 DNA reads TGCGCCAGCAGCCGCGTCTCAGGGGTCAATGAGCAGTTCTTC. Using reference TRBV5-1 and TRBJ2-1 for the parts outside the CDR3, the full variable domain is KAGVTQTPRYLIKTRGQQVTLSCSPISGHRSVSWYQQTPGQGLQFLFEYFSETQRNKGNFPGRFSGRQFSNSRSEMNVSTLELGDSALYLCASSRVSGVNEQFFGPGTRLTVL.

This clonotype was counted ten times or more. V is TRBV28 and J is TRBJ1-1; D uncertain. This CDR3 is built from 11 residues. The V and J ends lost 10 bases and 6 bases respectively, with 12 bases between them. Germline V CDR1 and CDR2: MDHEN, SYDVKM. The CDR3 DNA is TGTGCCACCATCCTGTGGTCTGAAGCTTTCTTT. Translation: CATILWSEAFF.

The CDR3 here is CASSLGLGTLQETQYF. Here the CDR3 DNA reads TGTGCCAGCAGCTTAGGCCTCGGGACGCTCCAAGAGACCCAGTACTTC. The gene calls are TRBV7-2 and TRBJ2-5; the D call may be TRBD1 or TRBD2 (5 bases each). Trimming removed 1 base from V and 1 base from J, with 13 bases in between. This CDR3 is 16 amino acids long. The germline CDR1 and CDR2 sequences are SGHTA and FQGNSA.

This clonotype was seen many times. V is TRBV20-1 and J is TRBJ1-5, with TRBD1 matching over 7 bases. Trimming at V came to 6 bases and at J to 5 bases, leaving 13 bases not matched to a gene. The CDR3 has 15 amino acids. CDR1 is DFQATT, CDR2 SNEGSKA, per germline (reference sequence). The CDR3 loop reads CSASLLGQHYQPQHF. As DNA, the CDR3 is TGCAGTGCCTCCCTACTGGGACAGCATTATCAGCCCCAGCATTTT.

This clonotype showed up many times. The chain employs TRBV2 and TRBJ2-1; D tentatively reads TRBD1 or TRBD2 (7 bases each). The CDR3 is made up of 16 amino acids. Looked up from germline, CDR1 is SNHLY and CDR2 is FYNNEI. Trimming stripped 6 bases from V and 6 bases from J, with 21 bases between. CDR3 amino acids: CASSVRQGGLGNEQFF. CDR3 DNA sequence: TGTGCCAGCAGCGTCCGACAGGGAGGGCTAGGCAATGAGCAGTTCTTC.

This clonotype was found many times. Here the CDR3 reads CASRPGGNTGELFF. The CDR3, as DNA: TGTGCCAGCAGACCGGGTGGGAACACCGGGGAGCTGTTTTTT. This chain uses TRBV6-1 with TRBJ2-2; no reliable D call. Trimming left V 6 bases short and J 1 base short, with 9 bases between. Germline CDR1 and CDR2: MNHNS and SASEGT. The CDR3 consists of 14 residues.

This clonotype was counted at least ten times. The chain is built from TRBV11-3 and TRBJ2-1; D remains ambiguous. Germline V gives CDR1 SGHNT, CDR2 YENEEA. This CDR3 has 14 residues. Between the trimmed V and J ends, which lost 5 bases and 1 base, there was a span of 9 bases. The CDR3 loop is CASSPFGSYNEQFF. The CDR3 region has the DNA TGTGCCAGCAGCCCCTTCGGGTCCTACAATGAGCAGTTCTTC.

This clonotype was counted a few times. The chain has TRBV7-2 and TRBJ2-7; a weak D match, TRBD2 (5 bases). The V end was cut by 2 bases, the J end by 3 bases, with 17 bases between. Per the germline V gene, CDR1 is SGHTA and CDR2 is FQGNSA. This CDR3 comprises 16 residues. The CDR3 DNA reads TGTGCCAGCAGCTTAACGTGGGAGTATTCTAGCTACGAGCAGTACTTC. Protein product: CASSLTWEYSSYEQYF.

In this sample, this clonotype turned up many times. The CDR3 protein is CASSLGQGVNTEAFF. CDR3 bases: TGCGCCAGCAGCTTGGGGCAGGGAGTGAACACTGAAGCTTTCTTT. The J gene is TRBJ1-1, the V gene TRBV5-1; the D gene is possibly TRBD1 (5 bases). This CDR3 has 15 amino acids. V was cut by 0 bases and J by 0 bases, with 9 bases left in between. Germline V gene sequence: CDR1 SGHRS, CDR2 YFSETQ.